This TCR beta chain was captured in a study of cytomegalovirus exposure and HLA in healthy donors. Study context: The approximately 120 validation repertoires matched the roughly 700 first-cohort repertoires in platform, a later analysis reported.

Only a few counts were recorded for this clone. At the DNA level, this CDR3 is encoded by other sequences in the same sample as well. Only in-frame clones appear in the TCRdb table, and some are missing; sequencing was by immunoSEQ multiplex PCR. The sample holds 220,000 or so clones, around 86% seen once. Specimen: PBMCs. The sequence was collected from a woman aged 18-29 years in good health and CMV-seropositive.

The CDR3 here is CASSLGDRNQPQHF. The CDR3 DNA follows: TGTGCCAGCAGTTTAGGAGACAGGAATCAGCCCCAGCATTTT. V and J are TRBV28 and TRBJ1-5; D may be TRBD1 (6 bases). Germline loops: CDR1 MDHEN, CDR2 SYDVKM. V was clipped by 2 bases and J by 4 bases, with 9 bases between them. The CDR3 consists of 14 residues.